This T cell receptor beta chain comes out of a study of neurological immune-mediated disorders (dated 2019 in TCRdb). About the study as a whole: The study compared peripheral blood TCR-beta repertoires of HTLV-I-associated myelopathy (HAM/TSP) patients, multiple sclerosis patients and healthy controls using UMI-based sequencing. The roughly 99 TCR-beta libraries covered PBMC samples along with longitudinal samples, technical triplicates, and paired sorted CD4+ and CD8+ T-cell subsets. Longitudinal HAM/TSP and healthy donors had 3 time-points each (about 3-45 month intervals). The cohort included some 70 subjects: 14 with HAM/TSP, around 34 with multiple sclerosis, and about 20 healthy controls.

What the study reported, not specific to this receptor: TCR clonal expansion was highest in HAM/TSP patients and lowest in MS patients, with MS patients falling below even healthy controls. No identical CDR3 amino acid sequences were shared among expanded clones across subjects, suggesting private TCR-beta repertoires in all groups.

cDNA was synthesized by template-switch 5'RACE using a primer with a 10-nucleotide random unique molecular identifier that tagged each TCR transcript. Over 190 million TCR-beta sequences, covering 15-18 subjects, were produced in each sequencing run. Total RNA was extracted with the RNeasy kit. Using the KAPA Real-time Library Amplification kit, TCR-beta VDJ regions were amplified with primers for the TCR constant region and the 5'RACE anchor. A first PCR added sample indexes and Illumina adaptors, after which a second PCR increased the library yield. The roughly 650 bp TCR product was size-selected on a 2% E-gel SizeSelection system after Ampure bead purification. Before pooling, library quality was assessed on a Bioanalyzer, concentration was determined with Qubit, and library quantification was performed with the Kapa Library Quantification kit. Paired-end 2 x 150 bp sequencing of the libraries was performed on an Illumina HiSeq 2500. To increase sequence diversity, about 25-31% phiX was spiked into each library pool. The authors' pipeline ran thus. The quality-filtered reads were processed with the UMI-based MiGEC pipeline, whose error correction step removed more than 75% of the raw TCR sequences. IMGT germline references were used for alignment of VDJ genes, and clonotypes were defined by a unique CDR3 amino acid sequence together with V-J genes. VDJtools evaluated clonal expansion, Shannon diversity and CDR3 relatedness (CalcPairwiseDistances, ClusterSamples); CLCbio workbench built phylogenetic trees. A clone was classed as expanded if it had 8 or more unique UMIs, a cutoff based on coefficient-of-variation modelling across technical triplicates. TCRdb passed the public sequencing reads through fastp at Q25 and MiXCR, retaining productive beta sequences. Identical CDR3 proteins give one entry, which carries the most common genes and DNA. V and J calls and clone size were set by TCRdb, not the authors. Within this sample are about 50,000 distinct CDR3 sequences, with 7% to 9% of them counted one time only. The ten largest clones represent under 2.5% of the sample.

A note on this clonotype: The clone's antigen remains unknown. No base-level quality is on record; no much larger clone is a single base apart.

The sample's time point label, decoded: longitudinal time-point 3. Blood bank volunteers in Maryland, USA served as the healthy controls. Unsorted PBMC libraries were generated from 2 million PBMCs stored in RNAlater at -80 °C until RNA extraction. Peripheral blood underwent Ficoll-Hypaque density gradient centrifugation to isolate PBMCs, which were then cryopreserved in liquid nitrogen. Source material: PBMCs. This receptor was taken from a woman aged 40 to 50 in good health.

The DNA sequence is as follows: TGTGCCAGCCGCCCCCGGTTGCGGGAGACCCAGTACTTC. It codes for CASRPRLRETQYF. The sequence is built from TRBV14 and TRBJ2-5, with the D gene uncertain. The CDR3 measures 13 amino acids from cysteine to phenylalanine. CDR3 DNA only is kept here, 39 bases in frame from base 1. V is pared back by 8 bases and J by 5 bases, with 15 bases lying between the germline termini. Based on the germline V gene, the CDR1 and CDR2 sequences are SGHDN and FVKESK.